Detailed here is one T cell receptor beta chain. Its antigen is still unknown. Method: immunoSEQ multiplex PCR; TCRdb's copy keeps in-frame clones and lacks some. The data contain about 84,000 clones, roughly 88% of them singletons. Trimming pared 4 bases from V and 2 bases from J, leaving 11 bases between. The germline CDR1 and CDR2 sequences are GTSNPN and SVGIG (reference sequence). This CDR3 has 13 residues. The data were obtained in a study of T cell responses to AZD1222 COVID-19 vaccine. Study-level findings and limits: CD4 TCRs covered the whole spike, strongest at regions 160-218 and 743-854.

This sequence joins TRBV30 and TRBJ1-2; possible D gene TRBD1, 6 bases. This receptor was taken from an adult who received the AZD1222 COVID-19 vaccine. The sequenced sample was peripheral blood, obtained 28 days after the second AZD1222 dose. This CDR3 reads CAWKVQGNYGYTF. The CDR3 DNA reads TGTGCCTGGAAAGTCCAGGGGAACTATGGCTACACCTTC.